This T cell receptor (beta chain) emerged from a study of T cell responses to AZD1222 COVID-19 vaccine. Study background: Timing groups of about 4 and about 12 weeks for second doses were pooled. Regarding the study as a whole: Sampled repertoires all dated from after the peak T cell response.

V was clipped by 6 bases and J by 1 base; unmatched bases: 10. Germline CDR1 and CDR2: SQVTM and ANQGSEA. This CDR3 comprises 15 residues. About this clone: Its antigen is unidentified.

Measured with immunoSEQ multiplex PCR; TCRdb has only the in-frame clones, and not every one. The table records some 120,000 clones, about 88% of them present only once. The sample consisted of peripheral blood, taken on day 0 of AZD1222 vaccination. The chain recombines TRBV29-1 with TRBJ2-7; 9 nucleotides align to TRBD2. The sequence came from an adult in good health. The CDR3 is CSVQRVLAGSYEQYF. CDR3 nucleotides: TGCAGCGTCCAAAGGGTTCTAGCGGGGTCCTACGAGCAGTACTTC.